The T cell receptor (beta chain) described here comes from a study of cytomegalovirus exposure and HLA in healthy donors. Primers for the PCR totalled 60 Vbeta and 13 Jbeta. Using immunoSEQ multiplex PCR, the repertoire was profiled, and TCRdb retains in-frame clones only, with some absent. The profile shows about 160,000 clones, 80% of them singletons. Germline values: CDR1 GTSNPN, CDR2 SVGIG (reference sequence). V shed 0 bases and J shed 1 base, with 8 bases lying between them. The CDR3 consists of 14 residues. The material sequenced was PBMCs. The clonotype was recovered from a young man in good health and CMV-seronegative. This chain connects TRBV30 to TRBJ2-3; a possible D gene is TRBD2 (6 bases). CDR3 DNA sequence: TGTGCCTGGAGTGTAAAGCGGGGCACAGATACGCAGTATTTT. As protein: CAWSVKRGTDTQYF.